This TCR beta chain was observed in a study of OX40 agonist ivuxolimab in advanced cancers. Study in general: Patients' therapy was ivuxolimab, an antibody that acts as an agonist of OX40 (CD134). The study reported partial responses in three patients: one hepatocellular carcinoma, two cutaneous melanoma.

The assay was immunoSEQ multiplex PCR, and TCRdb's table has in-frame clones only and misses some. The profile shows approximately 60,000 clones, over 65% of them singletons. Germline V lookup: CDR1 SGHDT, CDR2 YYEEEE. The CDR3 extends over 13 amino acids. V shed 2 bases and J shed 4 bases, with 7 bases lying between them. Patients with autoimmune history or systemic immunosuppression were excluded. The J gene is TRBJ1-3, the V gene TRBV5-6; possibly TRBD1 for D (5 bases). The specimen was CD4+ or CD8+ T cells sorted from blood, collected in a trial of the OX40 agonist ivuxolimab. The source of this sequence is an adult with an advanced solid tumor such as melanoma, head and neck, liver or kidney cancer. The CDR3: CASSFWGGNTIYF. CDR3 DNA: TGTGCCAGCAGCTTTTGGGGGGGAAACACCATATATTTT.